This is a list of T cell receptor beta chains from one sample in a study of blood T cell repertoires in COVID-19. Sequencing used immunoSEQ multiplex PCR; TCRdb keeps in-frame clones, though not all of them. The table records roughly 300,000 clones, 70% to 90% of them present only once. Sequenced material: PBMCs or T cells enriched from blood (not recorded which). The receptors derive from a woman in her thirties who had recovered from COVID-19. The CDR3 runs from the conserved cysteine through the conserved F or W. The D gene is left open where the match is weak. The size of a clone is reported for some rows only, either as once, few or many, or as a class for expanded clones.

clone_size j_call v_call d_call cdr3_length cdr3_aa cdr3_nt
NA TRBJ1-1 TRBV6-6 TRBD1 16 CASSPGTGQGYTEAFF TGTGCCAGCAGCCCCGGGACGGGACAGGGATACACTGAAGCTTTCTTT
NA TRBJ2-7 TRBV6-2/TRBV6-3 TRBD2 17 CASSPLAVLAGTYEQYF TGTGCCAGCAGCCCCCTTGCGGTGCTAGCGGGAACCTACGAGCAGTACTTC
NA TRBJ1-2 TRBV19 NA 15 CASSIPNRADYGYTF TGTGCCAGTAGTATCCCGAACAGGGCGGACTATGGCTACACCTTC
NA TRBJ1-2 TRBV19 TRBD1 14 CASSIVSGQHGYTF TGTGCCAGTAGTATAGTTTCGGGACAGCATGGCTACACCTTC
NA TRBJ2-3 TRBV5-4 NA 13 CASSPSTADTQYF TGTGCCAGCAGCCCCTCGACAGCAGATACGCAGTATTTT
NA TRBJ2-7 TRBV25-1 TRBD2 14 CASSVAGGMYEQYF TGTGCCAGCAGTGTAGCGGGGGGTATGTACGAGCAGTACTTC
NA TRBJ2-2 TRBV7-9 NA 13 CASSLRGTGELFF TGTGCCAGCAGCTTACGGGGGACCGGGGAGCTGTTTTTT
NA TRBJ2-5 TRBV6-5 TRBD1 15 CASRKTGQYQETQYF TGTGCCAGCAGAAAGACAGGGCAGTACCAAGAGACCCAGTACTTC
few TRBJ1-5 TRBV5-4 NA 12 CASSLDSQPQHF TGTGCCAGCAGCTTGGACAGTCAGCCCCAGCATTTT
NA TRBJ2-1 TRBV5-1 TRBD2 18 CASSSKVAGDYDYNEQFF TGCGCCAGCAGCTCCAAGGTAGCGGGGGACTACGACTACAATGAGCAGTTCTTC
NA TRBJ1-1 TRBV6-1 NA 17 CASSEARRRGPHTEAFF TGTGCCAGCAGTGAAGCGCGTCGCAGAGGTCCTCACACTGAAGCTTTCTTT
once TRBJ2-3 TRBV12-5 TRBD1 15 CASGLWTGGTDTQYF TGTGCTAGTGGTCTATGGACAGGGGGCACAGATACGCAGTATTTT
NA TRBJ1-1 TRBV7-2 NA 14 CASSLRQMNTEAFF TGTGCCAGCAGCTTAAGACAGATGAACACTGAAGCTTTCTTT
NA TRBJ2-7 TRBV9 TRBD1 14 CASSPAPGGYEQYF TGTGCCAGCAGCCCGGCCCCAGGGGGCTACGAGCAGTACTTC
NA TRBJ2-2 TRBV9 TRBD2 16 CASSPSLAVTTGELFF TGTGCCAGCAGCCCATCCCTAGCGGTAACCACCGGGGAGCTGTTTTTT
NA TRBJ2-7 TRBV6-5 NA 14 CASSIGVLSYEQYF TGTGCCAGCAGCATCGGGGTTCTCTCCTACGAGCAGTACTTC
NA TRBJ1-6 TRBV5-1 NA 17 CASSLGATAGGNSPLHF TGCGCCAGCAGCTTGGGAGCGACGGCAGGAGGTAATTCACCCCTCCACTTT
few TRBJ1-5 TRBV27 NA 15 CASNRDGLSNQPQHF TGTGCCAGCAACAGGGACGGGCTGAGCAATCAGCCCCAGCATTTT
NA TRBJ2-2 TRBV6-5 NA 15 CASSTRTGRAGELFF TGTGCCAGCAGTACCCGGACAGGGAGGGCCGGGGAGCTGTTTTTT
NA TRBJ2-1 TRBV5-5 NA 15 CASSFGLHPLNEQFF TGTGCCAGCAGCTTCGGACTACATCCCCTCAATGAGCAGTTCTTC
NA TRBJ1-1 TRBV4-2 NA 14 CASSQDPTGTEAFF TGTGCCAGCAGCCAAGATCCTACGGGGACTGAAGCTTTCTTT
NA TRBJ2-2 TRBV3-1/TRBV3-2 TRBD2 17 CASSHPGLAGDTGELFF TGTGCCAGCAGCCACCCGGGACTAGCGGGGGATACCGGGGAGCTGTTTTTT
NA TRBJ1-3 TRBV11-2 NA 17 CASSLTSGGISWDTIYF TGTGCCAGCAGCTTAACCTCCGGAGGGATCAGCTGGGACACCATATATTTT
NA TRBJ1-2 TRBV19 NA 15 CASSKGIRPNYGYTF TGTGCCAGTAGTAAGGGGATCCGACCTAACTATGGCTACACCTTC
NA TRBJ2-5 TRBV9 TRBD2 17 CASSVGLAGGTQETQYF TGTGCCAGCAGCGTAGGACTAGCGGGGGGGACCCAAGAGACCCAGTACTTC
NA TRBJ1-2 TRBV19 NA 15 CASSIDATGAYGYTF TGTGCCAGTAGTATAGATGCGACAGGAGCCTATGGCTACACCTTC
NA TRBJ2-7 TRBV7-9 NA 14 CASSLTGTAIEQYF TGTGCCAGCAGCTTAACCGGGACTGCAATCGAGCAGTACTTC
NA TRBJ1-2 TRBV6-5 TRBD1 14 CASSPGQESYGYTF TGTGCCAGCAGTCCCGGACAGGAAAGCTATGGCTACACCTTC
NA TRBJ2-2 TRBV6-1 NA 16 CASSDNQQGGTGELFF TGTGCCAGCAGTGACAACCAACAGGGGGGGACCGGGGAGCTGTTTTTT
NA TRBJ2-5 TRBV7-9 TRBD2 14 CAITKRGTNETQYF TGTGCCATCACCAAGCGGGGTACAAACGAGACCCAGTACTTC
NA TRBJ2-7 TRBV9 NA 14 CASSVGTDPYEQYF TGTGCCAGCAGCGTAGGGACTGACCCCTACGAGCAGTACTTC
NA TRBJ1-2 TRBV29-1 TRBD1 14 CSVPGTGAGYGYTF TGCAGCGTACCCGGGACAGGGGCAGGCTATGGCTACACCTTC
once TRBJ1-2 TRBV5-6 NA 12 CASSLATYGYTF TGTGCCAGCAGCTTGGCCACATATGGCTACACCTTC
NA TRBJ1-5 TRBV19 TRBD1 15 CASSIGTGGGQPQHF TGTGCCAGTAGTATAGGGACAGGGGGAGGACAGCCCCAGCATTTT
NA TRBJ1-4 TRBV6-5 NA 14 CASSYSSNNEKLFF TGTGCCAGCAGTTACTCTTCCAATAATGAAAAACTGTTTTTT
once TRBJ1-3 TRBV6-5 NA 15 CASSYGGFSGNTIYF TGTGCCAGCAGTTACGGGGGCTTCTCTGGAAACACCATATATTTT
NA TRBJ2-3 TRBV10-3 NA 14 CAISGPQSTDTQYF TGTGCCATCAGTGGTCCGCAGTCCACAGATACGCAGTATTTT
NA TRBJ1-6 TRBV24-1 NA 15 CATSDPQGPNSPLHF TGTGCCACCAGTGACCCACAGGGCCCTAATTCACCCCTCCACTTT
few TRBJ1-6 TRBV6-5 TRBD1 14 CASRSQGARSPLHF TGTGCCAGCAGGTCACAGGGGGCTCGTTCACCCCTCCACTTT
few TRBJ1-2 TRBV4-3 TRBD1 17 CASSEDGTGGGSRGYTF TGCGCCAGCAGCGAAGATGGGACAGGGGGCGGTTCGCGGGGCTACACCTTC
NA TRBJ2-2 TRBV4-1 NA 13 CASGQTNTGELFF TGCGCCAGCGGGCAGACGAACACCGGGGAGCTGTTTTTT